This entry features one T cell receptor (beta chain) sequence. This sample is drawn from a study of glioma-infiltrating T cells after dendritic cell vaccination. The overall study: Dendritic cells derived from monocytes and pulsed with autologous tumor lysate formed the vaccine.

Time point described: after dendritic cell vaccination, including at tumor progression/relapse. Selection required adequate fresh-frozen tumor tissue plus more than two years' survival data. The PCR used 60 V beta and 13 J beta primers. The protocol was immunoSEQ multiplex PCR, while the TCRdb copy is restricted to in-frame clones and leaves out a portion. This sample has roughly 100,000 clones, with 85% to 90% found just once. The clonotype comes from a human donor with glioblastoma. This sample comprised blood, obtained after dendritic cell vaccination.

The CDR3 here is CASSFDRYEQYF. The CDR3 DNA follows: TGTGCCAGCAGCTTTGACAGATACGAGCAGTACTTC. The chain couples TRBV5-4 to TRBJ2-7, with D possibly matching TRBD1 (5 bases). CDR1 and CDR2 from the germline V gene are SGHNT and YYREEE (reference sequence). V shed 2 bases and J shed 4 bases, with 7 bases lying between them. The CDR3 has 12 amino acids.